Listed below are T cell receptor beta chains from one sample, sequenced in a study of T cell responses to AZD1222 COVID-19 vaccine. Method: immunoSEQ multiplex PCR; TCRdb's copy keeps in-frame clones and lacks some. This sample has 60,000 to 70,000 clones, with approximately 85% found just once. The sequenced sample was peripheral blood, obtained on day 0 of AZD1222 vaccination. The source is an adult in good health. CDR3s include the opening cysteine and the closing phenylalanine or tryptophan. The D gene is left open where the match is weak. A clone size is listed for some rows: how often the clone was seen (once, few, many), or a class if it is expanded.

V: TRBV5-6
J: TRBJ2-2
length: 16
D: -
size: -
DNA: TGTGCCAGCAGCTCCCAACCCTCATGGACCGCCGGGGAGCTGTTTTTT
CDR3: CASSSQPSWTAGELFF

V: TRBV4-3
J: TRBJ1-3
length: 16
D: -
size: once
DNA: TGCGCCAGCAGCCAAGGACAGATGAACACTGGAAACACCATATATTTT
CDR3: CASSQGQMNTGNTIYF

V: TRBV7-6
J: TRBJ1-2
length: 15
D: -
size: -
DNA: TGTGCCAGCAGCTTAGAGGTGGCAGCCCCGGGAGGCTACACCTTC
CDR3: CASSLEVAAPGGYTF

V: TRBV28
J: TRBJ2-5
length: 13
D: -
size: once
DNA: TGTGCCAGCAGTACCAGGACCGGGAAAGCCCAGTACTTC
CDR3: CASSTRTGKAQYF

V: TRBV7-2
J: TRBJ2-1
length: 16
D: TRBD2
size: -
DNA: TGTGCCAGCAGCTTAGATGGGGGGAGGGACTACAATGAGCAGTTCTTC
CDR3: CASSLDGGRDYNEQFF

V: TRBV7-9
J: TRBJ1-6
length: 15
D: TRBD1
size: -
DNA: TGTGCCAGCAGCTTAGCCGGGACAGGGAATTCACCCCTCCACTTT
CDR3: CASSLAGTGNSPLHF

V: TRBV7-9
J: TRBJ1-1
length: 14
D: -
size: few
DNA: TGTGCCGGACTACAGGTCCCTAGGGACACTGAAGCTTTCTTT
CDR3: CAGLQVPRDTEAFF

V: TRBV5-6
J: TRBJ1-2
length: 14
D: TRBD1
size: once
DNA: TGTGCCAGCAGCTCCACCGGGACAGGCTATGGCTACACCTTC
CDR3: CASSSTGTGYGYTF

V: TRBV28
J: TRBJ2-7
length: 14
D: TRBD1
size: -
DNA: TGTGCCAGCACCTTAACAGGGGGCCAATACGAGCAGTACTTC
CDR3: CASTLTGGQYEQYF

V: TRBV19
J: TRBJ1-2
length: 13
D: -
size: -
DNA: TGTGCCAGTAGTATCGGACAGCTATATGGCTACACCTTC
CDR3: CASSIGQLYGYTF

V: TRBV11-3
J: TRBJ2-7
length: 15
D: TRBD1
size: once
DNA: TGTGCCAGCAGCTTAGGGACAGGCGACTCCTACGAGCAGTACTTC
CDR3: CASSLGTGDSYEQYF

V: TRBV9
J: TRBJ1-2
length: 13
D: -
size: -
DNA: TGTGCCAGCAGCGTAGACCGGAACTATGGCTACACCTTC
CDR3: CASSVDRNYGYTF

V: TRBV5-4
J: TRBJ1-1
length: 18
D: -
size: -
DNA: TGTGCCAGCAGCCCCGGGAGGAGGGATGTGAGAGAGAACACTGAAGCTTTCTTT
CDR3: CASSPGRRDVRENTEAFF

V: TRBV28
J: TRBJ1-3
length: 17
D: TRBD1
size: -
DNA: TGTGCCAGCAGTTTAGGAGGACAGGGGGCCGTCGGAAACACCATATATTTT
CDR3: CASSLGGQGAVGNTIYF

V: TRBV3-1/TRBV3-2
J: TRBJ2-7
length: 14
D: TRBD1
size: -
DNA: TGTGCCAGCAGCTTCCGGGACAGGGGTTACGAGCAGTACTTC
CDR3: CASSFRDRGYEQYF

V: TRBV6-5
J: TRBJ1-4
length: 15
D: -
size: -
DNA: TGTGCCAGCAGATCCTTCAAGACAACTAATGAAAAACTGTTTTTT
CDR3: CASRSFKTTNEKLFF